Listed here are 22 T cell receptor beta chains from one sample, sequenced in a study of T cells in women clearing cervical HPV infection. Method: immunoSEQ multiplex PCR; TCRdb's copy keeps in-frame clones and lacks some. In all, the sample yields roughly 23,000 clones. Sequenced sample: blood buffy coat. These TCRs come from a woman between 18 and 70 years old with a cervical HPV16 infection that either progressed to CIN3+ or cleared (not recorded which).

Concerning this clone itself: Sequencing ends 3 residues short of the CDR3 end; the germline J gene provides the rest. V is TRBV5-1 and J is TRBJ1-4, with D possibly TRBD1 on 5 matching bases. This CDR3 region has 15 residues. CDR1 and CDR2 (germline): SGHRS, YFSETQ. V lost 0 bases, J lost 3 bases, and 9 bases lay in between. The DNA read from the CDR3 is TGCGCCAGCAGCTTGGAAGGGGTGGCTAATGAAAAA. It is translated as CASSLEGVANEK. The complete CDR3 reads CASSLEGVANEKLFF.

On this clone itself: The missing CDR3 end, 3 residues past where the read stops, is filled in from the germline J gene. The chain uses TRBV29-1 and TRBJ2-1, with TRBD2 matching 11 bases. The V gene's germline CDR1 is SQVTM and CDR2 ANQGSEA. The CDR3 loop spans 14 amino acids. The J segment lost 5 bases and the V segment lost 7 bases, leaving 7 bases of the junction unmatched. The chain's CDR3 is CSGGASGGHNEQFF. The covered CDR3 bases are TGCAGCGGGGGAGCTAGCGGGGGGCACAATGAG.

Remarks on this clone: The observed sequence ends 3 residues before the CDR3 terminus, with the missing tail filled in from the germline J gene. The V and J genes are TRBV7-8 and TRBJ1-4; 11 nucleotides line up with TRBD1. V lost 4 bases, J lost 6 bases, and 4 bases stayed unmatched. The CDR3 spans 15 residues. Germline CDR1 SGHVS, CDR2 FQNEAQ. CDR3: CASSSDRGLDEKLFF. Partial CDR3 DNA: TGTGCCAGCAGCTCGGACAGGGGGCTAGATGAAAAA.

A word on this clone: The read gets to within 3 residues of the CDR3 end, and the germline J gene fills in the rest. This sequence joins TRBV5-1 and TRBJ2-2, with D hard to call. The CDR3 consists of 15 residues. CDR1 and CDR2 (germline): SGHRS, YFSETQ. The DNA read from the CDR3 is TGCGCCAGCAGCTTGGAGGCAGGCTTTAATGAAAAG. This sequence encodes CASSLEAGFNEK. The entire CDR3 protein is CASSLEAGFNEKLFF.

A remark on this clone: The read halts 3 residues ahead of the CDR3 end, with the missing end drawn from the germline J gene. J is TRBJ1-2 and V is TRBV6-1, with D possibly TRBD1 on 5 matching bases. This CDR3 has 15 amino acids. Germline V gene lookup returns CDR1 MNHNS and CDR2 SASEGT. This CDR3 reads CASSGLAGGSYDYTF. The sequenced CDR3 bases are TGTGCCAGCAGTGGCCTAGCGGGGGGTTCCTACGAC.

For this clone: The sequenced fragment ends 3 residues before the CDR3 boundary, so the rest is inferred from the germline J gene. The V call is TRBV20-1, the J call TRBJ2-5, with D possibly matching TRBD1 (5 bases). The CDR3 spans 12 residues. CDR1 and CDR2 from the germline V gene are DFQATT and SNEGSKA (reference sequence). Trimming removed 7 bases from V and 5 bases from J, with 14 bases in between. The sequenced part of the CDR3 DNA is TGCAGTGTATCCCCCGCAGGGGAGACC. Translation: CSVSPAGET. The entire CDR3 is CSVSPAGETQYF.

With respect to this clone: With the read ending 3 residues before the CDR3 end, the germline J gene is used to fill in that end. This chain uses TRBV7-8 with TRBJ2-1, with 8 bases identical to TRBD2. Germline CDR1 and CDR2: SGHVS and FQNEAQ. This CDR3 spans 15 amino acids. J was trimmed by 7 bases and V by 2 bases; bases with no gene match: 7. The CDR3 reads CASSLSRREGNEQFF. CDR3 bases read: TGTGCCAGCAGCTTATCGCGTCGGGAGGGGAATGAG.

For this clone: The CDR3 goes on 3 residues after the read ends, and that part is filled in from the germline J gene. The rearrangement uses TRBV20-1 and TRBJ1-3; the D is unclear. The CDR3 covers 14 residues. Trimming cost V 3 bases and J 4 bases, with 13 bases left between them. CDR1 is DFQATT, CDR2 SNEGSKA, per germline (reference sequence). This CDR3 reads CSASRAVLGNTIYF. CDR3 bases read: TGCAGTGCTAGCCGTGCAGTCTTAGGAAACACC.

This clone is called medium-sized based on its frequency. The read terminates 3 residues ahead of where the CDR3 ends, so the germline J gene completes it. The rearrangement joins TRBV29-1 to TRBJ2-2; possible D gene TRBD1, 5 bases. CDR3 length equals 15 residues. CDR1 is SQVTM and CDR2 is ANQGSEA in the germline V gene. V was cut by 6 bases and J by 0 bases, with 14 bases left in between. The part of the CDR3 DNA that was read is TGCAGCGTGAGAACAGGCCCTACGAACACCGGGGAG. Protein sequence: CSVRTGPTNTGE. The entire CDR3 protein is CSVRTGPTNTGELFF.

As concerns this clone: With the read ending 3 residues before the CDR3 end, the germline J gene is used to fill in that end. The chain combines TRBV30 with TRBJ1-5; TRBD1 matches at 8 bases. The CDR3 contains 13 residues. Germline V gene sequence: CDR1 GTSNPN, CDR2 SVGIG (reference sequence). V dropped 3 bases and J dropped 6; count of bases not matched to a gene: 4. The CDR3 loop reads CAWRGQGGQPQHF. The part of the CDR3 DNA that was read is TGTGCCTGGAGAGGACAGGGCGGTCAGCCC.

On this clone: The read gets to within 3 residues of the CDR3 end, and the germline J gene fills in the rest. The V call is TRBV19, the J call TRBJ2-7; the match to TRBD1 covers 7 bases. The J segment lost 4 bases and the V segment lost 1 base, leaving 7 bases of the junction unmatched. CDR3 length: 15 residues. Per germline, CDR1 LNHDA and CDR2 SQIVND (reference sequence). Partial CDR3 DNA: TGTGCCAGTAGTATAGCCCATAAACAGGGGTACGAG. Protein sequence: CASSIAHKQGYE. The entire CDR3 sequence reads CASSIAHKQGYEQYF.

The CDR3 sequence: CASSLEGVVSTDTQYF. The covered CDR3 bases are TGCGCCAGCAGCTTGGAGGGGGTTGTGAGCACAGATACG. The V and J genes are TRBV5-1 and TRBJ2-3, with D perhaps matching TRBD1 (6 bases). The observed sequence ends 3 residues before the CDR3 terminus, with the missing tail filled in from the germline J gene. The CDR3 is 16 amino acids. CDR1 and CDR2 from the germline V gene are SGHRS and YFSETQ. Trimming removed 0 bases at V and 0 bases at J, with 11 bases between.

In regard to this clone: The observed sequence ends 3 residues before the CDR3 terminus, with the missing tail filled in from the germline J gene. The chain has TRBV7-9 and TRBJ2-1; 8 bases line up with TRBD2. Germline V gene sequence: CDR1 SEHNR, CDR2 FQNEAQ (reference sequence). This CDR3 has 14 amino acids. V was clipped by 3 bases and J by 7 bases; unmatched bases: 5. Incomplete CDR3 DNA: TGTGCCAGCAGCTTGGCGGGAGGATGGAATGAG. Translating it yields CASSLAGGWNE. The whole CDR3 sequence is CASSLAGGWNEQFF.

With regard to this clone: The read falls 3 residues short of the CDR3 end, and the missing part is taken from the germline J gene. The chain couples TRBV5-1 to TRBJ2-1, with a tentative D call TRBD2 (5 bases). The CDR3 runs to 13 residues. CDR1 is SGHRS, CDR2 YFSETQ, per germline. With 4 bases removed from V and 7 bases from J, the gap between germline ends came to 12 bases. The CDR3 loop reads CASSPQTNNEQFF. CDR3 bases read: TGCGCCAGCAGCCCTCAGACTAATAATGAG.

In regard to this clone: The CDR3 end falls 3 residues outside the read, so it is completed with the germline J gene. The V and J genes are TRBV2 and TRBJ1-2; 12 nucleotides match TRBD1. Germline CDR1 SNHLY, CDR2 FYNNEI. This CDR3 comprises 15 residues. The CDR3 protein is CASSALGQGAYDYTF. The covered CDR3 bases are TGTGCCAGCAGTGCACTGGGACAGGGGGCATACGAC. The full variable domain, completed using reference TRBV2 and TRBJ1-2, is EPEVTQTPSHQVTQMGQEVILRCVPISNHLYFYWYRQILGQKVEFLVSFYNNEISEKSEIFDDQFSVERPDGSNFTLKIRSTKLEDSAMYFCASSALGQGAYDYTFGSGTRLTVV.

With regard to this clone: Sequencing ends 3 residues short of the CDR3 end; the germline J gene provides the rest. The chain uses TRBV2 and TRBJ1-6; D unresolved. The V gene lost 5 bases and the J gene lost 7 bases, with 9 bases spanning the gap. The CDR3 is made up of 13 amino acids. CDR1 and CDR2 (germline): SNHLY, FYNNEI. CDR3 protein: CASSPEVNSPLHF. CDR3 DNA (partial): TGTGCCAGCAGTCCAGAGGTAAATTCACCC.

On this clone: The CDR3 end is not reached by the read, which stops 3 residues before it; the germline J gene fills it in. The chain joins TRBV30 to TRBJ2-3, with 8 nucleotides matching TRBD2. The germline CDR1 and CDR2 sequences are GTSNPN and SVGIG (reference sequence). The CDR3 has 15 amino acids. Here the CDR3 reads CAWINHRSGKGTQYF. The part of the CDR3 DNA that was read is TGTGCCTGGATCAACCATCGTAGCGGGAAGGGGACG.

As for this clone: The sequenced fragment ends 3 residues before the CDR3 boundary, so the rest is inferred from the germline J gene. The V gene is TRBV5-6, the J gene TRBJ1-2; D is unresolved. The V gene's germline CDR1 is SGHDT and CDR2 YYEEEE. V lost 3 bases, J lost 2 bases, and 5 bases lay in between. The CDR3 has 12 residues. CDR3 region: CASSSENYGYTF. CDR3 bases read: TGTGCCAGCAGCTCAGAGAACTATGGC.

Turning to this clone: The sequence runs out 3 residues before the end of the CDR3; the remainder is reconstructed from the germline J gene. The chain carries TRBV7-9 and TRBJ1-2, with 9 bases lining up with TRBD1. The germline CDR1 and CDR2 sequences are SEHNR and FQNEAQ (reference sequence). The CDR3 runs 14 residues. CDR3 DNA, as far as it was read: TGTGCCAGCGGCCGACAGGGGGTCTACAATGAC. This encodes CASGRQGVYND. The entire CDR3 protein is CASGRQGVYNDYTF.

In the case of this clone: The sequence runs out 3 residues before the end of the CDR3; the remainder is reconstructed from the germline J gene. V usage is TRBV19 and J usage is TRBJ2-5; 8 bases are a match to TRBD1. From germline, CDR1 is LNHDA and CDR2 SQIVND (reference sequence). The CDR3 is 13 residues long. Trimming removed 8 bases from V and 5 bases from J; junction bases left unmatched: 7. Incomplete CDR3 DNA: TGTGCCAGTGGACCGACAGGGGTCGAGACC. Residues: CASGPTGVET. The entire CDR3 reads CASGPTGVETQYF.

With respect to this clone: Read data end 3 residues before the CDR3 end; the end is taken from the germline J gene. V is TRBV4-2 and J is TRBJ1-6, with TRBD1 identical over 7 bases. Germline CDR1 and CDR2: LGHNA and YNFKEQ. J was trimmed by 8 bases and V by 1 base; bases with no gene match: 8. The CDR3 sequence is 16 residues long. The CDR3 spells CASSQAHDREDSPLHF. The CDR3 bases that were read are TGTGCCAGCAGCCAAGCCCATGACAGGGAGGATTCACCC.

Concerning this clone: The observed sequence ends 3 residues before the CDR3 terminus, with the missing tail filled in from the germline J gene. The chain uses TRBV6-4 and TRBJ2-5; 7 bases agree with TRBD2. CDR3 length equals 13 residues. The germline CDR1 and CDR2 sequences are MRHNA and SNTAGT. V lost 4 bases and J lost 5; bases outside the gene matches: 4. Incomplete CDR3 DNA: TGTGCCAGCAGTGGGAGCGGGGCGGAGACC. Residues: CASSGSGAET. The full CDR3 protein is CASSGSGAETQYF.